The 28 T cell receptor beta chains listed next were all sequenced from one sample in a study of molecular identifiers for immune sequencing clone quantification (dated by TCRdb to the late 2010s). Libraries were constructed by PCR. For sequencing, a NextSeq 500 was employed. TCRdb itself trimmed the public reads at Q25 with fastp, ran MiXCR and retained productive beta chains. Every CDR3 protein is listed once, alongside the most common genes and DNA of its rows. Here the sample has approximately 40,000 distinct CDR3 sequences; more than 20% occur a single time. The ten largest clones capture around 0.97% of the sample. Sequencing used naive CD8+ T cells from blood, with Jurkat cell RNA spiked in. The cell subset or site label here, explained by the study, means: FACS-sorted CD8+CD4-CCR7+CD45RA+ naive T cells. The receptor source for this set is a human donor in good health. Some libraries in this study had Jurkat cell RNA spiked in.

This clonotype came up a few times. The chain joins TRBV4-3 to TRBJ2-7; no clear D gene. The V gene's germline CDR1 is LGHNA and CDR2 YSLEER. Trimming stripped 3 bases from V and 6 bases from J, with 18 bases between. The CDR3 loop spans 15 amino acids. CDR3 bases: TGCGCCAGCAGCCAGGGGAAGGTTCGGGTCAGCGAGCAGTACTTC. Its translation is CASSQGKVRVSEQYF.

Many counts were recorded for this clonotype. The V gene is TRBV3-1, the J gene TRBJ1-2; D perhaps matches TRBD1 (5 bases). Germline values: CDR1 LGHDT, CDR2 YNNKEL (reference sequence). This CDR3 comprises 15 residues. The V gene lost 4 bases and the J gene lost 5 bases, with 17 bases spanning the gap. The CDR3 sequence: CASSPSEGIRYGYTF. CDR3 sequence (DNA): TGTGCCAGCAGCCCGTCGGAGGGGATTAGGTATGGCTACACCTTC.

This clonotype has at least ten counts. The rearrangement joins TRBV19 to TRBJ2-1; D is uncertain. This CDR3 is built from 12 residues. Trimming cost V 5 bases and J 4 bases, with 6 bases left between them. Germline V gives CDR1 LNHDA, CDR2 SQIVND (reference sequence). The CDR3 reads CASSQIYNEQFF. The DNA for the CDR3 is TGTGCCAGTAGTCAAATATACAATGAGCAGTTCTTC.

This clonotype was seen repeatedly, ten times or more. The J gene is TRBJ2-2, the V gene TRBV6-6; weak D call: TRBD1 (5 bases). Germline-derived CDR1 and CDR2 are MNHNY and SVGAGI (reference sequence). This CDR3 spans 14 amino acids. Trimming removed 2 bases from V and 6 bases from J, with 10 bases in between. This CDR3 is CASSYIQGSGELFF. As DNA, the CDR3 is TGTGCCAGCAGTTACATCCAGGGCTCCGGGGAGCTGTTTTTT.

This clonotype came up a few times. The V and J genes are TRBV4-1 and TRBJ1-2, with D hard to call. In germline, CDR1 is MGHRA, CDR2 YSYEKL. V was cut by 0 bases and J by 2 bases, with 7 bases left in between. This CDR3 spans 14 amino acids. Here the CDR3 DNA reads TGCGCCAGCAGCCAAGATAACCAGAACTATGGCTACACCTTC. This gives the protein CASSQDNQNYGYTF.

This clonotype was seen repeatedly, ten times or more. The V and J genes are TRBV19 and TRBJ2-5; no clear D. Germline CDR1 and CDR2: LNHDA and SQIVND (reference sequence). The V and J ends lost 5 bases and 2 bases respectively, with 12 bases between them. The length of the CDR3 is 14 residues. The CDR3 DNA is TGTGCCAGTAGTTTCTTGGGCCCTCAAGAGACCCAGTACTTC. Protein: CASSFLGPQETQYF.

This clonotype was counted a few times. The chain joins TRBV11-2 to TRBJ2-1; 8 bases line up with TRBD2. The CDR3 is made up of 18 amino acids. Losses at the gene ends were 1 base for V and 6 bases for J; bases not matched to a gene: 14. Germline CDR1 is SGHAT and CDR2 is FQNNGV. CDR3 bases: TGTGCCAGCAGCTTAGGCCGGCTGCGGGAGGTAATATTCAATGAGCAGTTCTTC. It specifies CASSLGRLREVIFNEQFF.

Concerning this clonotype itself: Just one base apart from a much larger clone, this may be a read error. This chain connects TRBV13 to TRBJ2-3; D might be TRBD1 (5 bases). CDR1 and CDR2 (germline): PRHDT, FYEKMQ (reference sequence). This CDR3 is built from 16 residues. Here the CDR3 DNA reads TGTGCCGGCAGCTTAGATCAGGGAAGTGAGCCAGATACGCAGTATTTT. Translation: CAGSLDQGSEPDTQYF.

The chain uses TRBV6-5 and TRBJ2-3, with D perhaps matching TRBD2 (5 bases). V shed 6 bases and J shed 0 bases, with 19 bases lying between them. The CDR3 covers 17 residues. In germline, CDR1 is MNHEY, CDR2 SVGAGI. The CDR3 DNA reads TGTGCCAGCAGCTACATCAAAGGGAGTGCCAGCACAGATACGCAGTATTTT. It codes for CASSYIKGSASTDTQYF.

Worth noting for this clonotype: A read error is possible here, since a much larger clone lies one base away. The J gene is TRBJ2-2, the V gene TRBV9; maybe TRBD2 (5 bases). The CDR3 runs to 17 residues. From germline, CDR1 is SGDLS and CDR2 YYNGEE. The CDR3 nucleotides are TGTGCCAGCAGCGTAGCTTATATGGGCCCTCAAACCGGGGAGCTGTCTTTT. Protein: CASSVAYMGPQTGELSF. Based on the CDR3 plus reference TRBV9 and TRBJ2-2, the full variable domain is DSGVTQTPKHLITATGQRVTLRCSPRSGDLSVYWYQQSLDQGLQFLIQYYNGEERAKGNILERFSAQQFPDLHSELNLSSLELGDSALYFCASSVAYMGPQTGELSFGEGSRLTVL.

In this sample, this clonotype turned up many times. The V and J genes are TRBV28 and TRBJ1-2; D is unclear. Trimming took 4 bases from V and 6 from J, leaving 12 bases between them. The germline V gene has CDR1 MDHEN and CDR2 SYDVKM. The CDR3 covers 13 residues. DNA of the CDR3: TGTGCCAGCAGTTCCAACGAAAGGCATGGCTACACCTTC. The encoded protein is CASSSNERHGYTF.

This clonotype occurred many times. V usage is TRBV9 and J usage is TRBJ2-5; the match to TRBD1 covers 9 bases. This CDR3 has 15 amino acids. V was clipped by 8 bases and J by 4 bases; unmatched bases: 12. The V gene's germline CDR1 is SGDLS and CDR2 YYNGEE. The CDR3 loop reads CASVHGTGSGETQYF. The CDR3 bases are TGTGCCAGTGTCCACGGGACAGGGTCTGGAGAGACCCAGTACTTC.

This clonotype was seen ten or more times. J is TRBJ2-3 and V is TRBV5-6; D gene ambiguous. Germline CDR1 SGHDT, CDR2 YYEEEE. V was pared by 0 bases and J by 6 bases, with 8 bases between. This CDR3 has 13 residues. CDR3: CASSLALLDTQYF. CDR3 nucleotides: TGTGCCAGCAGCTTGGCCCTATTGGATACGCAGTATTTT.

In its sample, this clonotype was seen many times. This chain links TRBV2 with TRBJ1-5, with D perhaps TRBD1 (5 bases). Germline V gives CDR1 SNHLY, CDR2 FYNNEI. This CDR3 is built from 14 residues. Trimming shortened V by 8 bases and J by 0 bases, and 11 bases separated the two germline ends. CDR3 bases: TGTGCCAGCTCTGGCGGGGCTAGCAATCAGCCCCAGCATTTT. This sequence encodes CASSGGASNQPQHF. Complete variable domain (other parts from reference TRBV2 and TRBJ1-5): EPEVTQTPSHQVTQMGQEVILRCVPISNHLYFYWYRQILGQKVEFLVSFYNNEISEKSEIFDDQFSVERPDGSNFTLKIRSTKLEDSAMYFCASSGGASNQPQHFGDGTRLSIL.

In this sample, this clonotype turned up many times. The V gene is TRBV7-3, the J gene TRBJ2-4; D is uncertain. V lost 0 bases and J lost 15, with 15 bases in between. Germline CDR1 is SGHTA and CDR2 is FQGTGA. The CDR3 length is 13 residues. The CDR3 here is CASSLTGDQVRYF. In nucleotides, the CDR3 is TGTGCCAGCAGCTTAACTGGAGACCAAGTGCGGTACTTC.

This clonotype was observed many times. The chain recombines TRBV6-9 with TRBJ2-7; D call uncertain. V was shortened by 1 base and J by 2 bases, with 15 bases between the two germline ends. CDR1 is MNHGY and CDR2 is SVAAGI in the germline V gene. The CDR3 runs 16 residues. CDR3 amino acids: CASSYFGPQGTYEQYF. The CDR3 DNA reads TGTGCCAGCAGTTATTTTGGCCCTCAAGGTACCTACGAGCAGTACTTC.

With respect to this clonotype: A much larger clone differs by one base, so this may be a read error. Without the conserved terminal phenylalanine or tryptophan, this CDR3 likely stems from a read error. The genes are TRBV19 and TRBJ2-3; no clear D gene. In germline, CDR1 is LNHDA, CDR2 SQIVND (reference sequence). V lost 3 bases to trimming and J lost 4 bases, with 2 bases between them. The CDR3 loop spans 11 amino acids. CDR3 coding DNA: TGTGCCAGTAGTATGTCAGATACGCAGTATTAT. Protein sequence: CASSMSDTQYY.

This clonotype is categorized as medium-sized (0.01 to 0.1%). V is TRBV28 and J is TRBJ2-3; 12 bases map to TRBD1. The germline V gene encodes CDR1 MDHEN and CDR2 SYDVKM. J gave up 6 bases and V 6 bases, and 16 bases lay outside the gene matches. CDR3 length: 18 residues. The chain's CDR3 is CASSQDPGTGGAGDTQYF. The CDR3 DNA reads as TGTGCCAGCAGCCAGGACCCCGGGACAGGGGGCGCGGGGGATACGCAGTATTTT.

Relative to its sample, this clonotype is medium-sized. The chain links TRBV9 to TRBJ1-1; 8 bases agree with TRBD1. The V gene's germline CDR1 is SGDLS and CDR2 YYNGEE. Unmatched junction bases numbered 7, after V lost 4 bases and J lost 5 bases. CDR3 size: 14 residues. The CDR3 sequence is CASSLTGGRTEAFF. CDR3 nucleotides: TGTGCCAGCAGCCTTACAGGGGGTAGGACTGAAGCTTTCTTT.

This clonotype was found a few times. The chain has TRBV20-1 and TRBJ2-5, with unresolved D. V was trimmed by 2 bases and J by 4 bases, leaving 20 bases between them. The germline V gene encodes CDR1 DFQATT and CDR2 SNEGSKA (reference sequence). There are 16 residues in the CDR3. In DNA form, the CDR3 reads TGCAGTGCTAGACATCCAGGAAGACTCGACGGAGAGACCCAGTACTTC. Its protein product is CSARHPGRLDGETQYF.

This clonotype was observed a handful of times. The chain combines TRBV11-2 with TRBJ2-4; the D gene is possibly TRBD2 (6 bases). V was cut by 3 bases and J by 1 base, with 7 bases left in between. Germline V lookup: CDR1 SGHAT, CDR2 FQNNGV. This CDR3 region has 14 residues. The CDR3 DNA reads TGTGCCAGCAGCTTTGGGACTGCCAAAAACATTCAGTACTTC. This translates into CASSFGTAKNIQYF.

Concerning this clonotype itself: A read error may explain this, as a much larger clone is one base away. This chain joins TRBV3-1 and TRBJ2-2, with D perhaps TRBD2 (5 bases). This CDR3 comprises 18 residues. Germline loops: CDR1 LGHDT, CDR2 YNNKEL (reference sequence). This CDR3 is CASSQEGPDIANTGVLFF. Here the CDR3 DNA reads TGTGCCAGCAGCCAAGAAGGGCCCGACATCGCGAACACCGGGGTGCTGTTTTTT.

This clonotype was detected many times. This sequence joins TRBV4-3 and TRBJ1-1, with D unresolved. CDR3 size: 13 residues. Germline lookup yields CDR1 LGHNA and CDR2 YSLEER. Trimming pared 3 bases from V and 2 bases from J, leaving 7 bases between. CDR3 nucleotides: TGCGCCAGCAGCCATAATACTAACACTGAAGCTTTCTTT. It encodes CASSHNTNTEAFF.

The CDR3, as DNA: TGTGCCAGCAGCTTAACGTTCGGAGAAGATACGCAGTATTTT. As protein: CASSLTFGEDTQYF. J is TRBJ2-3 and V is TRBV7-2; D remains ambiguous. The germline V and J ends were trimmed by 2 bases and 5 bases, with 11 bases remaining between them. Per germline, CDR1 SGHTA and CDR2 FQGNSA. This CDR3 comprises 14 residues.

This clonotype was observed at least ten times. The chain has TRBV4-1 and TRBJ2-3, with 11 bases identical to TRBD2. The CDR3 extends over 16 amino acids. The germline V gene encodes CDR1 MGHRA and CDR2 YSYEKL. Germline trimming cut 5 bases from V and 5 bases from J; bases unmatched to any gene: 9. The chain's CDR3 is CASSRGTSGGGDTQYF. CDR3 DNA sequence: TGCGCCAGCAGCAGAGGGACTAGCGGCGGAGGAGATACGCAGTATTTT.

Many counts were recorded for this clonotype. The V and J genes are TRBV19 and TRBJ2-7, with TRBD1 as a possible D gene (6 bases). Trimming stripped 5 bases from V and 3 bases from J, with 14 bases between. CDR1 and CDR2 from the germline V gene are LNHDA and SQIVND (reference sequence). The CDR3 is 14 amino acids. The CDR3 DNA is TGTGCCAGTAGTGGGGTGGACAGTGACTACGAGCAGTACTTC. This translates into CASSGVDSDYEQYF. The variable domain in full, with the rest retrieved from reference TRBV19 and TRBJ2-7, is DGGITQSPKYLFRKEGQNVTLSCEQNLNHDAMYWYRQDPGQGLRLIYYSQIVNDFQKGDIAEGYSVSREKKESFPLTVTSAQKNPTAFYLCASSGVDSDYEQYFGPGTRLTVT.

This clonotype was counted between two and nine times. CDR3 residues: CASSSRDLGDQPQHF. The CDR3 nucleotides are TGTGCCAGCAGTTCCCGGGACCTAGGGGATCAGCCCCAGCATTTT. The V and J genes are TRBV28 and TRBJ1-5, with D possibly being TRBD1 (5 bases). Trimming took 4 bases from V and 5 from J, leaving 15 bases between them. CDR1 and CDR2 from the germline V gene are MDHEN and SYDVKM. CDR3 length equals 15 residues.

This clonotype has at least ten counts. V and J are TRBV19 and TRBJ1-1, with no clear D. Germline V lookup: CDR1 LNHDA, CDR2 SQIVND (reference sequence). Trimming cost V 3 bases and J 0 bases, with 11 bases left between them. The CDR3 totals 15 residues. The CDR3 DNA follows: TGTGCCAGTAGTATTGAAGAGAGTCTGAACACTGAAGCTTTCTTT. Amino acids: CASSIEESLNTEAFF.